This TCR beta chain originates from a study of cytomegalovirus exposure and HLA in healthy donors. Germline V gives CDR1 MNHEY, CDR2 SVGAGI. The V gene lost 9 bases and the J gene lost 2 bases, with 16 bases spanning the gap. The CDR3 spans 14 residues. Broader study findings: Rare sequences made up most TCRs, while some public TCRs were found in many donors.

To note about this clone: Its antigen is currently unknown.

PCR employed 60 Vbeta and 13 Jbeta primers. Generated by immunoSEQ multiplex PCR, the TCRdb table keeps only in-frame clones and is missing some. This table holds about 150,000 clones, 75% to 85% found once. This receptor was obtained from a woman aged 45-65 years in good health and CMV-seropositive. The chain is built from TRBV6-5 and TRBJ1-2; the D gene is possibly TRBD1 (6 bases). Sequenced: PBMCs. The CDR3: CASNSRTVNYGYTF. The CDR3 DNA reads TGTGCCAGTAATTCGAGGACAGTCAACTATGGCTACACCTTC.